A selection of T cell receptor beta chains follows, all from one sample in a study of blood T cell repertoires in COVID-19. The table came from immunoSEQ multiplex PCR; TCRdb's copy has only in-frame clones and leaves some out. The sample records 65,000 to 70,000 clones, 65% to 85% being singletons. The sample consisted of peripheral blood. Source of these receptors: a man in his 60s with acute or convalescent COVID-19. Each CDR3 is given with its conserved first and last residue. D genes are given only for firm matches. Clone sizes are given selectively: once, few, many, or a class where the clone is expanded.

V	J	D	size	DNA	CDR3
TRBV27	TRBJ1-2	-	-	TGTGCCAGCAGTTTATCCCAGACACAAGGCTACACCTTC	CASSLSQTQGYTF
TRBV6-2/TRBV6-3	TRBJ1-1	TRBD1	-	TGTGCCAGCAGTAGCCCCGGACAGGCAACGACTGAAGCTTTCTTT	CASSSPGQATTEAFF
TRBV19	TRBJ2-1	TRBD1	-	TGTGCCAGTAGTAAGACAGGGCAGGGCAATGAGCAGTTCTTC	CASSKTGQGNEQFF
TRBV4-2	TRBJ2-3	TRBD2	medium-sized	TGTGCCAGCAGCCAGACTAGCGGGGGGGCAGCAGATACGCAGTATTTT	CASSQTSGGAADTQYF
TRBV29-1	TRBJ2-5	TRBD1	-	TGCAGCGTGTTGACAGGGGGGGAGACCCAGTACTTC	CSVLTGGETQYF
TRBV19	TRBJ1-5	-	-	TGTGCCAGTAGTATCGCGTTGAGCAATCAGCCCCAGCATTTT	CASSIALSNQPQHF
TRBV7-3	TRBJ2-7	TRBD2	-	TGTGCCAGCAGCTCCAAACTAGCGGGGAGCTCCTACGAGCAGTACTTC	CASSSKLAGSSYEQYF
TRBV14	TRBJ1-2	-	few	TGTGCCAGCGCCGCGGGGGCCAGAGGTGGCTACACCTTC	CASAAGARGGYTF
TRBV6-1	TRBJ1-2	-	-	TGTGCCAGCAGTGAAGGGCCAGGGGCCGGCTACACCTTC	CASSEGPGAGYTF
TRBV4-2	TRBJ2-3	-	few	TGTGCCAGCAGCCAAGAGCGTAGCGGTGGCCTCACAGATACGCAGTATTTT	CASSQERSGGLTDTQYF
TRBV2	TRBJ2-7	-	-	TGTGCCAGCAGTGTGTCAGGGAGGCCCTACGAGCAGTACTTC	CASSVSGRPYEQYF
TRBV5-1	TRBJ1-5	TRBD1	-	TGCGCCAGCAGCATGGGACAGTCTGGCGCGCCCCAGCATTTT	CASSMGQSGAPQHF
TRBV5-4	TRBJ2-7	TRBD1	-	TGTGCCAGCAGCCCCCAGGGGGCAAGGATCGAGCAGTACTTC	CASSPQGARIEQYF
TRBV29-1	TRBJ1-2	TRBD1	-	TGCGGGTCTTCAGACAGGGTTCTCTCTGGCTACACCTTC	CGSSDRVLSGYTF
TRBV5-1	TRBJ1-4	TRBD1	-	TGCGCCAGCAGCTTGGAGGGGGCCGGGGACGAAAAACTGTTTTTT	CASSLEGAGDEKLFF
TRBV9	TRBJ1-6	-	-	TGTGCCAGCAGCGTAGACAGGGCTAATTCACCCCTCCACTTT	CASSVDRANSPLHF
TRBV27	TRBJ1-6	-	-	TGTGCCAGCAGTTTAGAGGGCCGCTCCTATAATTCACCCCTCCACTTT	CASSLEGRSYNSPLHF
TRBV6-5	TRBJ2-2	-	-	TGTGCCAGCAGTCGCGGAGAGAACACCGGGGAGCTGTTTTTT	CASSRGENTGELFF
TRBV9	TRBJ1-6	TRBD1	hyperexpanded	TGTGCCAGCAGCGCGGGACAGTATAATTCACCCCTCCACTTT	CASSAGQYNSPLHF
TRBV7-7	TRBJ2-5	TRBD2	-	TGTGCTAGCAGCCCCCGGACTAGTCGGGAGACCCAGTACTTC	CASSPRTSRETQYF
TRBV7-8	TRBJ1-3	-	-	TGTGCCAGCAGCTTACGTACCTCCAGGACAGTCCTCCCGAGCTCTGGAAACACCATATATTTT	CASSLRTSRTVLPSSGNTIYF
TRBV5-4	TRBJ2-5	TRBD1	-	TGTGCCAGCAGCTTTCGGACAGGTCAAGAGACCCAGTACTTC	CASSFRTGQETQYF
TRBV9	TRBJ2-6	-	-	TGTGCCAGCAGCGCAATATCTGGAGGGCTCTGGGCCAACGTCCTGACTTTC	CASSAISGGLWANVLTF
TRBV30	TRBJ1-2	TRBD1	-	TGTGCCTGGAGCCGAACAGGGGACTATGGCTACACCTTC	CAWSRTGDYGYTF
TRBV6-5	TRBJ1-2	-	-	TGTGCCAGCAGTTACGTTTCAGGGGATGATGGCTACACCTTC	CASSYVSGDDGYTF
TRBV6-5	TRBJ1-2	-	-	TGTGCCAGCAGTTACTCTACAGAGCTCTATGGCTACACCTTC	CASSYSTELYGYTF
TRBV7-7	TRBJ2-2	-	-	TGTGCTAGCAGCTCCGTCTCCGCCGGGGAGCTGTTTTTT	CASSSVSAGELFF
TRBV12-3/TRBV12-4	TRBJ2-5	TRBD1	-	TGTGCCAGTGGGGACAGGGCAAGAGAGACCCAGTACTTC	CASGDRARETQYF
TRBV3-1/TRBV3-2	TRBJ1-2	TRBD1	many	TGTGCCAGCAGCCAAGAGGACAGGAGATTGAATGGCTACACCTTC	CASSQEDRRLNGYTF
TRBV5-1	TRBJ1-2	-	-	TGCGCCACCCTTGAGGGCTACACCTTC	CATLEGYTF